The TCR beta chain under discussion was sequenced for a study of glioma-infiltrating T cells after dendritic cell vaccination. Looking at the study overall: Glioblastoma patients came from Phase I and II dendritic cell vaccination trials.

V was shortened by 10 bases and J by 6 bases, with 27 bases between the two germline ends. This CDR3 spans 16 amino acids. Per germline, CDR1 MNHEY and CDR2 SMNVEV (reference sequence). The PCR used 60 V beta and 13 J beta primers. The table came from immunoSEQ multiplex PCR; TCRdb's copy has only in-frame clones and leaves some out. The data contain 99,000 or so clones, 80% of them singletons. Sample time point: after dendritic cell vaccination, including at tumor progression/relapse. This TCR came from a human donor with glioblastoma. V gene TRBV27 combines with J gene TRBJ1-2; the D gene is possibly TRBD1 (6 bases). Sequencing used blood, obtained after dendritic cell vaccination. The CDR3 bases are TGTGCCACCAGGAGGGTAGGGGGGGGGATGGTCCATGGCTACACCTTC. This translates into CATRRVGGGMVHGYTF.